These 10 T cell receptor beta chains came from one sample sequenced in a study of shared clonotypes between healthy human individuals. TCRdb's table, derived via immunoSEQ multiplex PCR, lists solely in-frame clones and lacks some. The sample contains about 2.5 million clones, just under 95% of which appear only once. The sample taken for sequencing was naive CD4+ T cells from PBMCs. Sample subset: CD45RA+ positively selected. The receptors shown here come from a man younger than 35 in good health. Some clones in this sample may be carry-over from other donors' samples.

The chain couples TRBV11-2 to TRBJ1-3; unclear D gene. V lost 5 bases and J 0 bases, leaving 17 bases between the germline ends. Germline V lookup: CDR1 SGHAT, CDR2 FQNNGV. There are 17 residues in the CDR3. CDR3 protein: CASSLKMWSSSGNTIYF. The CDR3 DNA sequence: TGTGCCAGCAGCCTAAAGATGTGGTCGAGCTCTGGAAACACCATATATTTT.

Here the CDR3 DNA reads TGTGCCACCCTAAGGGCGGCTTTCTCTGGGGCCAACGTCCTGACTTTC. It is translated as CATLRAAFSGANVLTF. The genes are TRBV7-9 and TRBJ2-6, with unresolved D. The V and J ends lost 10 bases and 0 bases respectively, with 16 bases between them. The germline V gene encodes CDR1 SEHNR and CDR2 FQNEAQ (reference sequence). CDR3 length: 16 amino acids. The full variable domain, completed using reference TRBV7-9 and TRBJ2-6, is DTGVSQNPRHKITKRGQNVTFRCDPISEHNRLYWYRQTLGQGPEFLTYFQNEAQLEKSRLLSDRFSAERPKGSFSTLEIQRTEQGDSAMYLCATLRAAFSGANVLTFGAGSRLTVL.

The chain combines TRBV29-1 with TRBJ2-7; TRBD1 matches 9 bases. The CDR3 covers 12 residues. Germline V CDR1 and CDR2: SQVTM, ANQGSEA. The V and J ends lost 4 bases and 3 bases, in that order; junction bases with no gene match: 1. In nucleotides, the CDR3 is TGCAGCGTTGGGGACAGGGTCTACGAGCAGTACTTC. Its translation is CSVGDRVYEQYF.

The chain couples TRBV5-1 to TRBJ2-5, with 13 bases identical to TRBD2. The CDR3 extends over 15 amino acids. The V gene end was trimmed by 4 bases and the J gene end by 3 bases; junction bases not matched to a gene: 3. Per the germline V gene, CDR1 is SGHRS and CDR2 is YFSETQ. Written as DNA, the CDR3 is TGCGCCAGCAGCATTGGACTAGCGGGGGAAGAGACCCAGTACTTC. It yields the protein CASSIGLAGEETQYF.

This clone has a single count. The chain links TRBV9 to TRBJ2-5, with D perhaps TRBD1 (5 bases). Germline V gives CDR1 SGDLS, CDR2 YYNGEE. Trimming left V 2 bases short and J 5 bases short, with 13 bases between. This CDR3 region has 14 residues. The CDR3 bases are TGTGCCAGCAGCGTCCAGGGATCCTGGGAGACCCAGTACTTC. Protein sequence: CASSVQGSWETQYF.

This clone was recorded a few times. J is TRBJ1-1 and V is TRBV7-3; D possibly corresponds to TRBD1 (5 bases). The CDR3 loop spans 15 amino acids. Germline-derived CDR1 and CDR2 are SGHTA and FQGTGA. Between the trimmed V and J ends, which lost 2 bases and 1 base, there was a span of 11 bases. CDR3 DNA sequence: TGTGCCAGCAGCTTATTGGGACTGAAGAACACTGAAGCTTTCTTT. It encodes CASSLLGLKNTEAFF.

The V gene is TRBV18, the J gene TRBJ2-1; maybe TRBD2 (5 bases). This CDR3 contains 16 residues. CDR1 and CDR2 from the germline V gene are KGHSH and LQKENI. V was clipped by 4 bases and J by 9 bases, with 22 bases between them. The DNA of the CDR3 is TGTGCCAGCTCACGCAACTCAAATAGCGCCCAAGGTGAGCAGTTCTTC. Translation: CASSRNSNSAQGEQFF.

V is TRBV27 and J is TRBJ2-3; the D is unclear. The V end was cut by 4 bases, the J end by 0 bases, with 8 bases between. In germline, CDR1 is MNHEY, CDR2 SMNVEV (reference sequence). The CDR3 length is 14 residues. The DNA of the CDR3 is TGTGCCAGCAGTTCCTCATCAAGCACAGATACGCAGTATTTT. The encoded protein is CASSSSSSTDTQYF.

In this sample, this clone turned up once. The J gene is TRBJ2-1, the V gene TRBV25-1, with 9 bases matching TRBD1. Germline V lookup: CDR1 MGHDK, CDR2 SYGVNS. The CDR3 has 16 residues. Trimming removed 3 bases from V and 4 bases from J; junction bases left unmatched: 7. CDR3 DNA: TGTGCCAGCAGTGAGGACAGGGGTCGGGGTTACAATGAGCAGTTCTTC. Translation gives CASSEDRGRGYNEQFF. The whole variable domain, filled in from reference TRBV25-1 and TRBJ2-1, reads EADIYQTPRYLVIGTGKKITLECSQTMGHDKMYWYQQDPGMELHLIHYSYGVNSTEKGDLSSESTVSRIRTEHFPLTLESARPSHTSQYLCASSEDRGRGYNEQFFGPGTRLTVL.

This rearrangement joins TRBV19 to TRBJ2-5; TRBD1 aligns across 9 bases. The ends lost 5 bases at V and 1 base at J; junction bases unmatched: 5. This CDR3 spans 15 amino acids. In germline, CDR1 is LNHDA, CDR2 SQIVND (reference sequence). The CDR3: CASSRTDRGQETQYF. CDR3 DNA sequence: TGTGCCAGTAGTCGAACGGACAGGGGCCAAGAGACCCAGTACTTC.